In its sample, the clone carrying this T cell receptor (beta chain) was seen a few times. Antigen: not known. The data originate from a study of cytomegalovirus exposure and HLA in healthy donors. Study-level points and caveats: Researchers reportedly found TCR beta sequences accurately predicted most subjects' HLA-A and HLA-B alleles. Despite most TCR sequences being rare, some public TCRs occurred in many donors.

PCR primers comprised 60 Vbeta and 13 Jbeta primers. Generated by immunoSEQ multiplex PCR, the TCRdb table keeps only in-frame clones and is missing some. Here the sample spans roughly 77,000 clones, 10% being singletons. Unrecorded immune exposures were likely, despite nominal health at sampling. Germline loops: CDR1 LNHDA, CDR2 SQIVND (reference sequence). The CDR3 length is 17 residues. V trimming: 6 bases; J trimming: 4 bases; junction bases outside the gene matches: 15. The sequencing sample was made of PBMCs. This TCR derives from a man in his sixties in good health and CMV-seropositive. The chain has TRBV19 and TRBJ2-3; 8 nucleotides line up with TRBD1. The CDR3 region has the DNA TGTGCCAGTAGCAGACAGGGGCCGGTGGTAGCTGCAGATACGCAGTATTTT. This codes for CASSRQGPVVAADTQYF.